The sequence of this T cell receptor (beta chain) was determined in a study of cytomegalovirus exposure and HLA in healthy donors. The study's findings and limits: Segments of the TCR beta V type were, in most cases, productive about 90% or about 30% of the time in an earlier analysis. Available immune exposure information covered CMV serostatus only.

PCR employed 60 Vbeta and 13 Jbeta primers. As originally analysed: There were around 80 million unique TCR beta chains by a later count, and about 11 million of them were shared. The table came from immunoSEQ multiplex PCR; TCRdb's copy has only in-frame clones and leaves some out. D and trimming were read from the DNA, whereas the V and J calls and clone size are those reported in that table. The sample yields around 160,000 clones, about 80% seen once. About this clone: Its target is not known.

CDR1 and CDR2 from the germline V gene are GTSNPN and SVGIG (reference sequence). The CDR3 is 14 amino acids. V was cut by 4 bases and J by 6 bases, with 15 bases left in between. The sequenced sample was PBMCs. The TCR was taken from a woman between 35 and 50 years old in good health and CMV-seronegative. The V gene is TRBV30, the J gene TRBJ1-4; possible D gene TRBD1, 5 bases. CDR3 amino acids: CAWNLPGLDEKLFF. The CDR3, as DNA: TGTGCCTGGAACCTCCCGGGACTGGATGAAAAACTGTTTTTT.